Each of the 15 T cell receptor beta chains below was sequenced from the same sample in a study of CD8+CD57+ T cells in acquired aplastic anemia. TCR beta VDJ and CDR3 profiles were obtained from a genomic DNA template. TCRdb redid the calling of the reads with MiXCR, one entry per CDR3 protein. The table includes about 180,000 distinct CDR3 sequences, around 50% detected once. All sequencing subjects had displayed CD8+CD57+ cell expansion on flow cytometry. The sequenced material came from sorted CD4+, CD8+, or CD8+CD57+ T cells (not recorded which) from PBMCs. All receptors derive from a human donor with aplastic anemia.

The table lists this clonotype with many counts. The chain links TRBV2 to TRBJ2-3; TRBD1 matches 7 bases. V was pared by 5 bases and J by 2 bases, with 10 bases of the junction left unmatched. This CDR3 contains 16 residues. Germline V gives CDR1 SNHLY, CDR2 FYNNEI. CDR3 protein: CASSPRTGALTDTQYF. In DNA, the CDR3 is TGTGCCAGCAGTCCACGAACAGGGGCCCTCACAGATACGCAGTATTTT.

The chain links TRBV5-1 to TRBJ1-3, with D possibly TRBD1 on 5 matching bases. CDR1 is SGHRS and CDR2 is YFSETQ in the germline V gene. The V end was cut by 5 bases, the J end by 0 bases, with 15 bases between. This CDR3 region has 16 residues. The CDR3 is CASSPTGLGSGNTIYF. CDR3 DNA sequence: TGCGCCAGCAGTCCCACAGGCCTAGGCTCTGGAAACACCATATATTTT.

The CDR3 loop reads CSAKKGLTGNYGYTF. The CDR3 DNA sequence: TGCAGTGCCAAAAAAGGGTTGACAGGAAACTATGGCTACACCTTC. This chain links TRBV20-1 with TRBJ1-2, with D perhaps matching TRBD1 (6 bases). Germline V lookup: CDR1 DFQATT, CDR2 SNEGSKA (reference sequence). The V end was cut by 6 bases, the J end by 2 bases, with 19 bases between. The CDR3 contains 15 residues.

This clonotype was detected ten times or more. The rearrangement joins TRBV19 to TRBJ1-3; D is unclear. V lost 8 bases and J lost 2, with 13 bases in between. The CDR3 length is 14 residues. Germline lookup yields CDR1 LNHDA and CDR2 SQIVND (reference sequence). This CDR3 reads CASAETGTGNTIYF. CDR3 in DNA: TGTGCCAGTGCTGAGACGGGGACTGGAAACACCATATATTTT.

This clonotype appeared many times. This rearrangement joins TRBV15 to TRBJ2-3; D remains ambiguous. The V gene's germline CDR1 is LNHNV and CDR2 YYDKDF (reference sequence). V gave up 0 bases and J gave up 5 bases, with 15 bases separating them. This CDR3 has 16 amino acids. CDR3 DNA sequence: TGTGCCACCAGCAGAGATATAGGGCAGGTTGGAGATACGCAGTATTTT. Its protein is CATSRDIGQVGDTQYF.

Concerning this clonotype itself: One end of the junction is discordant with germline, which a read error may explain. In DNA form, the CDR3 reads TGTGCCAGCAGTGAAGCGCCGGGAGCAACCTACGAGCAGTACTTC. It codes for CASSEAPGATYEQYF. This rearrangement joins TRBV24-1 to TRBJ2-7; a possible D gene is TRBD2 (6 bases). Germline values: CDR1 KGHDR, CDR2 SFDVKD. This CDR3 is 15 amino acids long.

CDR3: CASSLAGGDTGELFF. The CDR3 DNA follows: TGCGCCAGCAGCTTGGCAGGGGGAGACACCGGGGAGCTGTTTTTT. The chain links TRBV5-1 to TRBJ2-2; TRBD1 matches at 7 bases. V shed 0 bases, J shed 3 bases, and the junction held 2 bases outside the gene matches. From germline, CDR1 is SGHRS and CDR2 YFSETQ. The CDR3 extends over 15 amino acids.

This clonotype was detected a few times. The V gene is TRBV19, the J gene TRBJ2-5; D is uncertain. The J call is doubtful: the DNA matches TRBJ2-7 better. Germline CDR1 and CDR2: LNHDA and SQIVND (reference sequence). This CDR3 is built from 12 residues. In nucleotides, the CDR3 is TGTGCCAGTAGTATAAGCCCCGGCGAGCAGTACTTC. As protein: CASSISPGEQYF.

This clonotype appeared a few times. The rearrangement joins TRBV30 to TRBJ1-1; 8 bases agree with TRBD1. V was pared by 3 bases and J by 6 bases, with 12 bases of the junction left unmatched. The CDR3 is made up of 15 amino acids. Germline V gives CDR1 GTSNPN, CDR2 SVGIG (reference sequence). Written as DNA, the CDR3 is TGTGCCTGGAGGAGGGTGAGACAGGGGAATTCTGAAGCTTTCTTT. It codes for CAWRRVRQGNSEAFF.

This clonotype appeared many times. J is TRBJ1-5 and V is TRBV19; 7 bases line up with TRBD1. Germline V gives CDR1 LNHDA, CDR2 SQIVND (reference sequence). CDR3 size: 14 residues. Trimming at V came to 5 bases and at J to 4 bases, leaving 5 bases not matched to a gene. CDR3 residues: CASSSSGGNQPQHF. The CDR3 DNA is TGTGCCAGTAGTTCATCAGGGGGGAATCAGCCCCAGCATTTT.

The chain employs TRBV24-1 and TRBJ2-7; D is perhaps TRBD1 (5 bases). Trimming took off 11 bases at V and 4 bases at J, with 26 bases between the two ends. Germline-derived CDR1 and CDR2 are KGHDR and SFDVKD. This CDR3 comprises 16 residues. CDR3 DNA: TGTGCCAGCAGCCAAGATCGACAGAGGATGGGTTACGAGCAGTACTTC. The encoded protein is CASSQDRQRMGYEQYF.

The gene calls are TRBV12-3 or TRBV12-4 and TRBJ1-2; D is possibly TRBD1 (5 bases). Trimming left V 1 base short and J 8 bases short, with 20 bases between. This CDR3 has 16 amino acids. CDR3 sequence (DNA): TGTGCCAGCAGTTTAGGTTTAATGGGGCCAGAGGGGGGCTACACCTTC. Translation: CASSLGLMGPEGGYTF.

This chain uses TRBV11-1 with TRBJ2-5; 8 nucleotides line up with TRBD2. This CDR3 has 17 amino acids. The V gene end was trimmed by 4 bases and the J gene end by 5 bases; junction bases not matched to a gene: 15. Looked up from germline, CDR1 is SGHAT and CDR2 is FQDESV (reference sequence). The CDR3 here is CASSSVFAGGYDETQYF. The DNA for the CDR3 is TGTGCCAGCAGCTCGGTCTTTGCGGGGGGATACGATGAGACCCAGTACTTC.

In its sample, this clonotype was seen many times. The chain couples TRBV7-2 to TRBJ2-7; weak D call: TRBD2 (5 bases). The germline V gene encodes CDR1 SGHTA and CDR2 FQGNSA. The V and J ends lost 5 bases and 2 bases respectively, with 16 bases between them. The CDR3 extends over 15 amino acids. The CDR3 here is CASSPRPRAPYEQYF. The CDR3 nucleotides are TGTGCCAGCAGCCCCCGTCCGAGGGCCCCCTACGAGCAGTACTTC.

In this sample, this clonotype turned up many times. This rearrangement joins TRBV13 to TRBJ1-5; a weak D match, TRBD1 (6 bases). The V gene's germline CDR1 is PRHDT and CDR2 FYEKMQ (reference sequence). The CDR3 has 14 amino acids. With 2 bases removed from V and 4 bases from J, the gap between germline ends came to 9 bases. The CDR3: CASSLYGTNQPQHF. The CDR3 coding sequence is TGTGCCAGCAGCTTATATGGGACAAATCAGCCCCAGCATTTT. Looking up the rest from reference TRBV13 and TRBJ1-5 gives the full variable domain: AAGVIQSPRHLIKEKRETATLKCYPIPRHDTVYWYQQGPGQDPQFLISFYEKMQSDKGSIPDRFSAQQFSDYHSELNMSSLELGDSALYFCASSLYGTNQPQHFGDGTRLSIL.